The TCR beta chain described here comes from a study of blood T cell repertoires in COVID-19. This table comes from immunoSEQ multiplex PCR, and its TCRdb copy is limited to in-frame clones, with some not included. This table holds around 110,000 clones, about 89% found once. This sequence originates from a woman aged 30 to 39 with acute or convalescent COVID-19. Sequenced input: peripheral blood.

The CDR3 coding sequence is TGCAGTGCTAGTAACAAGGCCAAAAACATTCAGTACTTC. Encoded protein: CSASNKAKNIQYF. J is TRBJ2-4 and V is TRBV20-1; D not resolved. Per the germline V gene, CDR1 is DFQATT and CDR2 is SNEGSKA (reference sequence). The CDR3 totals 13 residues. The V and J ends lost 3 bases and 1 base respectively, with 7 bases between them.